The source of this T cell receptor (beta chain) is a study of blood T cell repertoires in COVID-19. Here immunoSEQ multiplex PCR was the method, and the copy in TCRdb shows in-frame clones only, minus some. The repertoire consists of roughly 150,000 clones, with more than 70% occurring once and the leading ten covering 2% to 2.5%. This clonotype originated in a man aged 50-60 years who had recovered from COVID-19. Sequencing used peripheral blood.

CDR3 DNA: TGTGCCAGCAGTTACGAGACAGGGCTGGGAAATTCACCCCTCCACTTT. Translation gives CASSYETGLGNSPLHF. The chain is built from TRBV28 and TRBJ1-6; TRBD1 matches 7 bases. The J segment lost 7 bases and the V segment lost 4 bases, leaving 10 bases of the junction unmatched. This CDR3 contains 16 residues. Germline loops: CDR1 MDHEN, CDR2 SYDVKM. Looking up the rest from reference TRBV28 and TRBJ1-6 gives the full variable domain: DVKVTQSSRYLVKRTGEKVFLECVQDMDHENMFWYRQDPGLGLRLIYFSYDVKMKEKGDIPEGYSVSREKKERFSLILESASTNQTSMYLCASSYETGLGNSPLHFGNGTRLTVT.